Listed below are T cell receptor beta chains from one sample, sequenced in a study of blood T cells in healthy people across ages. TCRdb re-analysed the 5' RACE reads in MiXCR, keeping a single row per CDR3 protein. The table records fewer than 650,000 distinct CDR3 sequences, around 27% of them present only once. The same data also went into a second study, on T cells of mothers and their children.

Sequencing input: blood. The receptors derive from a boy aged 2 to 10 in good health. CDR3s include the opening cysteine and the closing phenylalanine or tryptophan. Fields, in order: clone size, V gene, D gene, J gene, CDR3 protein, CDR3 DNA. The D gene is left open where the match is weak. The size of a clone is reported for some rows only, either as once, few or many, or as a class for expanded clones.

.	TRBV29-1	TRBD1	TRBJ2-7	CSVVGGQGEQYF	TGCAGCGTTGTAGGGGGCCAGGGGGAGCAGTACTTC
.	TRBV6-5	TRBD2	TRBJ2-3	CASSYSTLAGPKITDTQYF	TGTGCCAGCAGTTACTCGACTCTAGCGGGGCCAAAGATCACAGATACGCAGTATTTT
.	TRBV19	.	TRBJ2-2	CASSIVGNTGELFF	TGTGCCAGTAGTATCGTGGGGAACACCGGGGAGCTGTTTTTT
.	TRBV4-2	TRBD2	TRBJ2-2	CASSQASSGGTITGELFF	TGTGCCAGCAGCCAAGCTTCCAGCGGGGGCACGATAACCGGGGAGCTGTTTTTT
.	TRBV20-1	TRBD1	TRBJ2-5	CITHRDRAETQYF	TGCATTACGCATCGGGACAGGGCAGAGACCCAGTACTTC
.	TRBV7-9	TRBD2	TRBJ2-7	CASSLARGTSGIDEQYF	TGTGCCAGCAGCTTAGCGCGAGGGACTAGCGGGATTGACGAGCAGTACTTC
.	TRBV10-3	.	TRBJ1-5	CAISDSGGLSDQPQHF	TGTGCCATCAGTGACTCGGGGGGTCTAAGCGATCAGCCCCAGCATTTT
.	TRBV6-5	TRBD2	TRBJ2-1	CASSQGLGFSEQFF	TGTGCCAGCAGTCAGGGACTAGGTTTCAGTGAGCAGTTCTTC
.	TRBV2	TRBD2	TRBJ2-1	CASRPSGGDGNEQFF	TGTGCCAGCCGTCCAAGCGGGGGGGATGGCAATGAGCAGTTCTTC
.	TRBV7-9	.	TRBJ2-1	CASSLMAGFYNEQFF	TGTGCCAGCAGCTTAATGGCGGGGTTCTACAATGAGCAGTTCTTC
few	TRBV12-3/TRBV12-4	.	TRBJ2-5	CASSLVGAETQYF	TGTGCCAGCAGTTTGGTGGGTGCCGAGACCCAGTACTTC
.	TRBV7-2	TRBD2	TRBJ2-7	CASSLPNSGGSYEQYF	TGTGCCAGCAGCTTACCTAATAGCGGGGGGTCCTACGAGCAGTACTTC
few	TRBV5-6	TRBD2	TRBJ2-3	CASTLKGSGTLRDTQYF	TGTGCCAGCACCTTAAAGGGTAGCGGGACCCTTCGGGATACGCAGTATTTT
few	TRBV28	TRBD1	TRBJ2-1	CAGKRTGETYNEQFF	TGTGCCGGCAAAAGGACAGGAGAGACCTACAATGAGCAGTTCTTC
.	TRBV5-6	.	TRBJ2-6	CASSIHHSVGFSGANVLTF	TGTGCCAGCAGCATCCACCACAGCGTGGGGTTCTCTGGGGCCAACGTCCTGACTTTC
few	TRBV7-6	.	TRBJ1-2	CASSPGTSNYGYTF	TGTGCCAGCAGCCCCGGGACCTCTAACTATGGCTACACCTTC
.	TRBV19	.	TRBJ1-1	CASGSEGLHWGTEAFF	TGTGCCAGTGGATCCGAGGGTCTCCACTGGGGCACTGAAGCTTTCTTT